The 18 T cell receptor beta chains reported below all come from one sample, sequenced in a study of T cell repertoires in ileal Crohn's disease. The data were produced by immunoSEQ multiplex PCR, yet TCRdb's version contains in-frame clones alone and is incomplete. The sample holds around 15,000 clones, roughly 70% seen once. Sequenced: ileal tissue. These receptors originate from an adult with Crohn's disease.

The CDR3 nucleotides read TGTGCCAGCTCACCGGGGAGCCCGAACACCGGGGAGCTGTTTTTT. It specifies CASSPGSPNTGELFF. The J gene is TRBJ2-2, the V gene TRBV18; D may be TRBD2 (5 bases). The CDR3 is made up of 15 amino acids. Trimming stripped 3 bases from V and 0 bases from J, with 8 bases between. Looked up from germline, CDR1 is KGHSH and CDR2 is LQKENI.

The rearrangement links TRBV6-1 to TRBJ2-7, with 9 bases aligning to TRBD2. Germline CDR1 is MNHNS and CDR2 is SASEGT. The ends lost 10 bases at V and 5 bases at J; junction bases unmatched: 9. This CDR3 is built from 13 residues. CDR3 amino acids: CATGAGGRNEQYF. CDR3 sequence (DNA): TGTGCCACGGGGGCGGGGGGGAGAAACGAGCAGTACTTC.

The genes are TRBV7-9 and TRBJ1-1; possible D gene TRBD1, 6 bases. The germline V and J ends were trimmed by 5 bases and 1 base, with 11 bases remaining between them. Germline CDR1 SEHNR, CDR2 FQNEAQ (reference sequence). This CDR3 is 14 amino acids long. CDR3 sequence (DNA): TGTGCCAGCAGCCCCGGACAGTCGAACACTGAAGCTTTCTTT. Protein product: CASSPGQSNTEAFF.

The V call is TRBV11-3, the J call TRBJ1-5; 9 nucleotides match TRBD1. The V and J ends lost 5 bases and 3 bases, in that order; junction bases with no gene match: 8. This CDR3 contains 16 residues. The V gene's germline CDR1 is SGHNT and CDR2 YENEEA. CDR3 bases: TGTGCCAGCAGCCCATCGACAGGGGGGCCCAATCAGCCCCAGCATTTT. Its protein is CASSPSTGGPNQPQHF.

The gene calls are TRBV11-3 and TRBJ1-1; D gene uncertain. Germline CDR1 reads SGHNT; CDR2 reads YENEEA. V was pared by 5 bases and J by 0 bases, with 10 bases between. This CDR3 contains 14 residues. For the CDR3, the DNA is TGTGCCAGCAGCCTATGGGGAGTGAACACTGAAGCTTTCTTT. Protein: CASSLWGVNTEAFF.

V is TRBV6-1 and J is TRBJ1-2, with 8 bases aligning to TRBD1. This CDR3 comprises 13 residues. Unmatched junction bases numbered 5, after V lost 6 bases and J lost 5 bases. Looked up from germline, CDR1 is MNHNS and CDR2 is SASEGT. The CDR3 region is CASRWTGSYGYTF. The DNA of the CDR3 is TGTGCCAGCAGGTGGACAGGGTCTTATGGCTACACCTTC.

This chain links TRBV25-1 with TRBJ2-7; TRBD2 agrees at 9 bases. This CDR3 comprises 16 residues. CDR1 is MGHDK and CDR2 is SYGVNS in the germline V gene. V gave up 3 bases and J gave up 5 bases; unmatched junction bases: 11. In nucleotides, the CDR3 is TGTGCCAGCAGTGACGGCGGGAGGGCCTCTCTTGACGAGCAGTACTTC. This codes for CASSDGGRASLDEQYF.

The CDR3 is CARANQPQHF. Here the CDR3 DNA reads TGCGCCAGGGCAAATCAGCCCCAGCATTTT. This chain uses TRBV10-1 with TRBJ1-5, with D unresolved. V was pared by 9 bases and J by 4 bases, with 4 bases between. The CDR3 sequence is 10 residues long. Germline CDR1 reads WNHNN; CDR2 reads SYGVQD (reference sequence).

The V gene is TRBV5-1, the J gene TRBJ2-7, with D maybe TRBD2 (5 bases). The germline V and J ends were trimmed by 4 bases and 0 bases, with 14 bases remaining between them. This CDR3 comprises 15 residues. Germline V lookup: CDR1 SGHRS, CDR2 YFSETQ. DNA for the CDR3: TGCGCCAGCAGCAGCGAAGGGAGAAGCTCCTACGAGCAGTACTTC. The encoded protein is CASSSEGRSSYEQYF.

The V call is TRBV6-4, the J call TRBJ2-1; 9 nucleotides align to TRBD2. Germline values: CDR1 MRHNA, CDR2 SNTAGT. The CDR3 runs to 15 residues. J was trimmed by 6 bases and V by 3 bases; bases with no gene match: 6. CDR3 sequence reads: CASSEGSSGANEQFF. The CDR3 DNA reads as TGTGCCAGCAGTGAAGGATCTAGCGGGGCCAATGAGCAGTTCTTC.

This clone has just a few counts. The chain combines TRBV18 with TRBJ1-1; 10 bases agree with TRBD1. CDR1 and CDR2 (germline): KGHSH, LQKENI. With 2 bases clipped from V and 4 bases from J, the junction kept 4 bases outside the gene matches. This CDR3 has 15 amino acids. As DNA, the CDR3 is TGTGCCAGCTCACCAAGGGGACAGGGGATCACTGAAGCTTTCTTT. Its protein product is CASSPRGQGITEAFF.

The chain is built from TRBV29-1 and TRBJ1-2; TRBD1 agrees at 12 bases. Germline V gives CDR1 SQVTM, CDR2 ANQGSEA. With 6 bases clipped from V and 6 bases from J, the junction kept 5 bases outside the gene matches. The CDR3 length is 13 residues. The CDR3 spells CSVLGQGANGYTF. The CDR3 coding sequence is TGCAGCGTCCTGGGACAGGGGGCGAATGGCTACACCTTC.

The chain employs TRBV5-6 and TRBJ2-3, with D possibly TRBD1 on 6 matching bases. CDR1 and CDR2 (germline): SGHDT, YYEEEE. The ends were cut back, 1 base at V and 4 bases at J, with 10 bases in the middle. This CDR3 is built from 14 residues. The CDR3 is CASSLMSGADTQYF. The CDR3, as DNA: TGTGCCAGCAGCTTGATGTCAGGGGCAGATACGCAGTATTTT.

The chain has TRBV5-1 and TRBJ2-7; 7 positions agree with TRBD2. Per germline, CDR1 SGHRS and CDR2 YFSETQ. This CDR3 is built from 14 residues. With V trimmed by 5 bases and J by 3 bases, 8 bases remained unmatched. CDR3 in DNA: TGCGCCAGCAGATCCGGGACTAACTTCTACGAGCAGTACTTC. The encoded protein is CASRSGTNFYEQYF.

J is TRBJ2-1 and V is TRBV2, with D possibly matching TRBD1 (5 bases). V dropped 2 bases and J dropped 4 bases, with 18 bases sitting between them. This CDR3 comprises 17 residues. Germline V gene lookup returns CDR1 SNHLY and CDR2 FYNNEI. The CDR3 reads CASSERGQTPIYNEQFF. CDR3 DNA: TGTGCCAGCAGTGAAAGGGGCCAGACCCCGATTTACAATGAGCAGTTCTTC.

The chain links TRBV18 to TRBJ2-3; 15 bases fit TRBD2. CDR1 is KGHSH and CDR2 is LQKENI in the germline V gene. Germline trimming cut 6 bases from V and 5 bases from J; bases unmatched to any gene: 9. CDR3 length: 17 residues. CDR3 sequence: CASSPGLAGGSRDTQYF. CDR3 bases: TGTGCCAGCTCTCCCGGACTAGCGGGAGGGTCCAGAGATACGCAGTATTTT.

The chain combines TRBV2 with TRBJ1-1; D is undetermined. Germline CDR1 reads SNHLY; CDR2 reads FYNNEI. CDR3 length equals 15 residues. V lost 4 bases and J lost 1, with 13 bases in between. CDR3 coding DNA: TGTGCCAGCAGTGTGTTGAGGGTCTCGAACACTGAAGCTTTCTTT. It specifies CASSVLRVSNTEAFF.

V gene TRBV5-4 combines with J gene TRBJ1-1; D is uncertain. This CDR3 has 12 amino acids. CDR1 and CDR2 (germline): SGHNT, YYREEE (reference sequence). Trimming stripped 9 bases from V and 1 base from J, with 10 bases between. The CDR3 region is CATVHENTEAFF. DNA of the CDR3: TGTGCCACCGTACACGAGAACACTGAAGCTTTCTTT.